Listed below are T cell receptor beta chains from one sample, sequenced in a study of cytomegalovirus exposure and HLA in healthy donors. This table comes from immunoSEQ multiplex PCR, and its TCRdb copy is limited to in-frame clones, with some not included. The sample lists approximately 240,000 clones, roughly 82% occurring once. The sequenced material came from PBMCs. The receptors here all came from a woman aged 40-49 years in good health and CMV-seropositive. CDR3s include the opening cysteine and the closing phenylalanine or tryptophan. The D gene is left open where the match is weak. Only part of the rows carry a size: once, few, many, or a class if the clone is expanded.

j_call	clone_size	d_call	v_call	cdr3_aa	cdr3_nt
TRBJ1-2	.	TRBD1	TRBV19	CASSIATRGHDGYTF	TGTGCCAGTAGTATAGCAACCAGGGGGCACGATGGCTACACCTTC
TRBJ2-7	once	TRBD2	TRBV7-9	CSSSRDYRSYEQYF	TGTTCCAGCAGTCGGGACTATCGATCCTACGAGCAGTACTTC
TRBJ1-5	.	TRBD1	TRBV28	CASGPQGDQPQHF	TGTGCCAGCGGACCCCAGGGGGATCAGCCCCAGCATTTT
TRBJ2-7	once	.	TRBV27	CASSLSTTQGHYEQYF	TGTGCCAGCAGTTTATCGACTACCCAGGGACACTACGAGCAGTACTTC
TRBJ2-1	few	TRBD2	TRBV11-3	CASNGITGGGISSYNEQFF	TGTGCCAGCAACGGGATTACGGGAGGGGGTATTAGCTCCTACAATGAGCAGTTCTTC
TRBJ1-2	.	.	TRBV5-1	CASSPRDNGGYTF	TGCGCCAGCAGCCCCCGGGACAACGGTGGCTACACCTTC
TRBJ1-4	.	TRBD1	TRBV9	CASSRRDSSNEKLFF	TGTGCCAGCAGCCGTCGGGACAGCTCTAATGAAAAACTGTTTTTT
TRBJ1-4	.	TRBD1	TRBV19	CASKGLRGQGDEKLFF	TGTGCCAGTAAGGGTCTGCGTGGACAGGGGGATGAAAAACTGTTTTTT
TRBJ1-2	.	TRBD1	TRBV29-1	CSVEGTGQSNYGYTF	TGCAGCGTTGAAGGGACAGGACAGTCCAACTATGGCTACACCTTC
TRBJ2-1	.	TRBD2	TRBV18	CASSPGKSGGAIDEQFF	TGTGCCAGCTCACCCGGGAAGAGCGGGGGGGCAATCGATGAGCAGTTCTTC
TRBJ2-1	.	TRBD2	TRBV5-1	CASSYTSGSYNEQFF	TGCGCCAGCAGTTATACTAGCGGGAGCTATAATGAGCAGTTCTTC
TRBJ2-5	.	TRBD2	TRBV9	CASSRTSEETQYF	TGTGCCAGCAGCCGGACTAGCGAAGAGACCCAGTACTTC
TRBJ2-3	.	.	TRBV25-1	CASSDPGLGTDTQYF	TGTGCCAGCAGTGACCCGGGACTCGGCACAGATACGCAGTATTTT
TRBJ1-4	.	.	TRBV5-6	CASSRWALRGEKLFF	TGTGCCAGCAGCCGATGGGCTCTCCGGGGAGAAAAACTGTTTTTT
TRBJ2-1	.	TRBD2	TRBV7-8	CASSPSGIYNEQFF	TGTGCCAGCAGCCCTAGCGGGATCTACAATGAGCAGTTCTTC
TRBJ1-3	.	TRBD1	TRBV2	CASSARRGAGNTIYF	TGTGCCAGCAGTGCGCGCAGGGGGGCTGGAAACACCATATATTTT
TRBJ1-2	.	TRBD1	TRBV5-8	CASNRDRANYGYTF	TGTGCCAGCAATAGGGACAGGGCGAATTATGGCTACACCTTC
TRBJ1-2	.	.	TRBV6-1	CASRSYRTGFYGYTF	TGTGCCAGCAGATCTTATAGGACGGGGTTCTATGGCTACACCTTC
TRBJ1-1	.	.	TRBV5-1	CASSFNFLSGKAFF	TGCGCCAGCAGCTTCAATTTTCTTTCAGGGAAAGCTTTCTTT
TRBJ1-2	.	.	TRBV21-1	CASSKARGTRGGYTF	TGTGCCAGCAGCAAAGCGCGAGGGACCAGGGGGGGCTACACCTTC
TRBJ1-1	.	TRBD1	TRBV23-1	CASSQSQGRNTEAFF	TGCGCCAGCAGTCAATCACAGGGGAGGAACACTGAAGCTTTCTTT
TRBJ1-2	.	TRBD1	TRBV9	CASSVVDRGFYGYTF	TGTGCCAGCAGCGTAGTGGACAGGGGGTTCTATGGCTACACCTTC
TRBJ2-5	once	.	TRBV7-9	CASSLGHGAGETQYF	TGTGCCAGCAGCTTAGGGCACGGTGCGGGAGAGACCCAGTACTTC
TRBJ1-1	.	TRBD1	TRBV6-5	CASSRTLGRGTEAFF	TGTGCCAGCAGCCGTACCTTGGGCAGGGGGACTGAAGCTTTCTTT
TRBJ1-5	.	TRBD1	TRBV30	CAYDRGRSQPQHF	TGTGCCTACGACAGGGGGCGATCCCAGCCCCAGCATTTT
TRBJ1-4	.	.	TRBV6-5	CASRGTATNEKLFF	TGTGCCAGCAGGGGGACTGCAACTAATGAAAAACTGTTTTTT
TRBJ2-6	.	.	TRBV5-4	CASSGGLPGDGANVLTF	TGTGCCAGCAGCGGAGGCTTACCGGGGGATGGGGCCAACGTCCTGACTTTC
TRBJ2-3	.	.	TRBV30	CAWEGVGTDTQYF	TGTGCCTGGGAGGGGGTAGGGACAGATACGCAGTATTTT
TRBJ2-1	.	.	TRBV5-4	CASSLVGGSYNEQFF	TGTGCCAGCAGCTTGGTAGGGGGCTCCTACAATGAGCAGTTCTTC
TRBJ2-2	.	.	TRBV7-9	CASSLRQGGGNTGELFF	TGTGCCAGCAGCTTACGACAGGGAGGAGGTAACACCGGGGAGCTGTTTTTT
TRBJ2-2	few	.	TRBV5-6	CASSLVAGELFF	TGTGCCAGCAGCTTGGTCGCCGGGGAGCTGTTTTTT
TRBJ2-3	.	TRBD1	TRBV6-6	CASRGTASSTDTQYF	TGTGCCAGCAGGGGGACAGCCTCTAGCACAGATACGCAGTATTTT
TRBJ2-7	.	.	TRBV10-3	CAISGSGFSYEQYF	TGTGCCATCAGTGGGAGCGGGTTCTCCTACGAGCAGTACTTC
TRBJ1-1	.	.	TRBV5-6	CASSSNEYPILLAFF	TGTGCCAGCAGCTCTAACGAATACCCGATTTTATTGGCTTTCTTT
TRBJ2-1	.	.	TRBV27	CASSFTPAIRNEQFF	TGTGCCAGCAGTTTTACTCCAGCCATCAGGAATGAGCAGTTCTTC
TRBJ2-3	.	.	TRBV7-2	CASSLTGSTDTQYF	TGTGCCAGCAGCCTGACAGGTAGCACAGATACGCAGTATTTT
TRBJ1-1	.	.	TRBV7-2	CASSPSGVNTEAFF	TGTGCCAGCAGCCCGTCAGGGGTAAACACTGAAGCTTTCTTT
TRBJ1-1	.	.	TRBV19	CASSIVDTEAFF	TGTGCCAGTAGTATCGTAGACACTGAAGCTTTCTTT
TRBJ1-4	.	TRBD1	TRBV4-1	CASSQAMTGGVATNEKLFF	TGCGCCAGCAGCCAGGCAATGACAGGGGGCGTTGCAACTAATGAAAAACTGTTTTTT
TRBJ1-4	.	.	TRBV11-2	CASSLVSGVINEKLFF	TGTGCCAGCAGCTTAGTGTCGGGGGTCATCAATGAAAAACTGTTTTTT
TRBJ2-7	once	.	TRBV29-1	CSVSQGGDEQYF	TGCAGCGTTTCCCAGGGAGGCGACGAGCAGTACTTC
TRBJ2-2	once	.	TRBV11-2	CASSLARGAGELFF	TGTGCCAGCAGCTTAGCACGCGGGGCCGGGGAGCTGTTTTTT
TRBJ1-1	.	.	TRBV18	CASSPNSVNTEAFF	TGTGCCAGCTCACCAAATTCGGTGAACACTGAAGCTTTCTTT
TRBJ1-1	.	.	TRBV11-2	CASSLQGSGTEAFF	TGTGCCAGCAGCTTACAGGGATCCGGCACTGAAGCTTTCTTT
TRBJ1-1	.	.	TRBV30	CAWRQGTNEAFF	TGTGCCTGGAGACAGGGAACGAATGAAGCTTTCTTT
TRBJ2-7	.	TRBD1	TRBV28	CASSSRQGKDF	TGTGCCAGCAGCTCCCGACAGGGGAAGGACTTC
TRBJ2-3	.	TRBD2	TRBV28	CASSSGGHTQYF	TGTGCCAGCAGTTCGGGGGGGCATACGCAGTATTTT
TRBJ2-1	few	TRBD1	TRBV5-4	CASSLQTGGSYNEQFF	TGTGCCAGCAGCTTGCAGACAGGGGGCTCCTACAATGAGCAGTTCTTC
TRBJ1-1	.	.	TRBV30	CAWGVLTGLLGNTEAFF	TGTGCCTGGGGGGTACTGACAGGCCTCCTCGGGAACACTGAAGCTTTCTTT
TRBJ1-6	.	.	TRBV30	CAWTVVSRGNSPLHF	TGTGCCTGGACCGTCGTAAGCCGGGGTAATTCACCCCTCCACTTT
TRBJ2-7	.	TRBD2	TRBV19	CASRLAGTSYEQYF	TGTGCCAGTAGACTAGCGGGTACCTCCTACGAGCAGTACTTC
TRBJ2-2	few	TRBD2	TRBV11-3	CASSLPQGGSGAGELFF	TGTGCCAGCAGCTTACCCCAAGGAGGAAGCGGGGCCGGGGAGCTGTTTTTT
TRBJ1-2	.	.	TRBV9	CASSAQPGLINYGYTF	TGTGCCAGCAGCGCCCAACCGGGACTCATTAACTATGGCTACACCTTC